This T cell receptor (beta chain) was sequenced for a study of somatic mutations in cytotoxic T cells in rheumatoid arthritis. Whole-study context: No treatment had yet been given when patient blood (roughly 31 ml EDTA) was drawn, right after diagnosis. Sorting by flow gave nearly 100% purity for some V beta antibody-stained T-cell populations, including V beta1+ cells sequenced for TCRB.

Study-wide findings and caveats: For rheumatoid arthritis patients, CD8+ clonality increased with age, whereas it did not in healthy controls.

Positive magnetic bead selection isolated CD4+ and CD8+ cells, and flow cytometry checked purity. As to this clone: Its antigen is not known.

V was trimmed by 8 bases and J by 2 bases, leaving 21 bases between them. This CDR3 has 17 amino acids. Germline CDR1 is SEHNR and CDR2 is FQNEAQ (reference sequence). The repertoire was sequenced with immunoSEQ multiplex PCR; TCRdb's copy has only in-frame clones and lacks some. The sample consists of about 16,000 clones, approximately 80% of them appearing once. The TCR comes from an adult with rheumatoid arthritis. The J gene is TRBJ2-2, the V gene TRBV7-9; perhaps TRBD1 as D (6 bases). The sequenced sample was CD8+ T cells sorted from blood. In nucleotides, the CDR3 is TGTGCCAGCTTACCGCGGCGCGACAGGTCAAACACCGGGGAGCTGTTTTTT. It specifies CASLPRRDRSNTGELFF.